In its sample, the clone carrying this T cell receptor beta chain was seen many times. CDR1 is MNHEY and CDR2 is SVGEGT in the germline V gene. This CDR3 is built from 17 residues. Trimming cost V 6 bases and J 3 bases; bases outside gene matches: 12. The data derive from a study of early T cells in non-severe SARS-CoV-2 infection. The wider study: Chains were unpaired, as sequencing was done on bulk RNA from unsorted whole blood.

TCRdb fed the 5' RACE reads into MiXCR, producing one record per CDR3 protein. Here the sample spans fewer than 100,000 distinct CDR3 sequences, more than 9% being singletons. The clonotype originates from an adult who was a healthcare worker with PCR-confirmed SARS-CoV-2 infection or an uninfected control (not recorded which). The chain has TRBV6-2 or TRBV6-3 and TRBJ1-5; TRBD1 agrees at 9 bases. The sequencing input was whole blood. In DNA form, the CDR3 reads TGTGCCAGCAGCCTACAGTTAACAGGGGGCTCCAATCAGCCCCAGCATTTT. Translated, it gives CASSLQLTGGSNQPQHF.